What follows are 20 T cell receptor beta chains derived from one specimen sequenced in a study of CD4+ T cells in melanoma. Libraries were prepared by immunoSEQ multiplex PCR; TCRdb keeps only in-frame clonotypes and omits some of them. The table records some 14,000 clones, around four fifths of them present only once. The sample taken for sequencing was cells from a culture (not recorded whether cultured in vitro). These receptors were collected from a human donor with melanoma.

The chain couples TRBV7-9 to TRBJ2-5; D is uncertain. The germline V gene has CDR1 SEHNR and CDR2 FQNEAQ (reference sequence). The CDR3 is made up of 16 amino acids. V was shortened by 1 base and J by 3 bases, with 15 bases between the two germline ends. The CDR3 nucleotides are TGTGCCAGCAGCTTAGGATGGTTGGGTCTCAAAGAGACCCAGTACTTC. Translated: CASSLGWLGLKETQYF. The whole variable domain, remainder taken from reference TRBV7-9 and TRBJ2-5, is DTGVSQNPRHKITKRGQNVTFRCDPISEHNRLYWYRQTLGQGPEFLTYFQNEAQLEKSRLLSDRFSAERPKGSFSTLEIQRTEQGDSAMYLCASSLGWLGLKETQYFGPGTRLLVL.

The chain has TRBV11-2 and TRBJ2-7; D not resolved. V dropped 1 base and J dropped 1 base, with 14 bases sitting between them. Germline-derived CDR1 and CDR2 are SGHAT and FQNNGV. CDR3 length: 16 residues. The CDR3 DNA reads as TGTGCCAGCAGCTTAGGCCGGCACTCCCGATCCTACGAGCAGTACTTC. Its protein is CASSLGRHSRSYEQYF.

This chain joins TRBV5-1 and TRBJ1-4; weak D call: TRBD1 (6 bases). In germline, CDR1 is SGHRS, CDR2 YFSETQ. The CDR3 spans 14 residues. Trimming cost V 1 base and J 6 bases, with 10 bases left between them. The chain's CDR3 is CASSLQGLYEKLFF. In DNA, the CDR3 is TGCGCCAGCAGCTTGCAGGGGCTCTATGAAAAACTGTTTTTT.

The sample holds one count of this clone. V and J are TRBV9 and TRBJ1-1; tentative D call: TRBD1 (5 bases). The germline CDR1 and CDR2 sequences are SGDLS and YYNGEE. Trimming stripped 0 bases from V and 4 bases from J, with 10 bases between. The CDR3 is 14 residues long. CDR3 loop: CASSVEPGGTEAFF. CDR3 nucleotides: TGTGCCAGCAGCGTAGAGCCGGGGGGCACTGAAGCTTTCTTT.

As DNA, the CDR3 is TGCGCCAGCAGCTTGGGGTCCGTCACAGATACGCAGTATTTT. Amino acids: CASSLGSVTDTQYF. V gene TRBV5-1 combines with J gene TRBJ2-3; D gene uncertain. The germline CDR1 and CDR2 sequences are SGHRS and YFSETQ. V was clipped by 0 bases and J by 2 bases, with 7 bases between them. This CDR3 contains 14 residues.

The V gene is TRBV30, the J gene TRBJ1-1; weak D call: TRBD1 (6 bases). Trimming took off 4 bases at V and 1 base at J, with 19 bases between the two ends. The CDR3 totals 16 residues. In germline, CDR1 is GTSNPN, CDR2 SVGIG (reference sequence). The CDR3 DNA sequence: TGTGCCTGGATCCCACCCTATGGGGGGGCGAACACTGAAGCTTTCTTT. Residues: CAWIPPYGGANTEAFF.

CDR3: CASIDLSINEKLFF. DNA of the CDR3: TGTGCCAGCATTGACTTGTCCATTAATGAAAAACTGTTTTTT. The V call is TRBV21-1, the J call TRBJ1-4. TRBV21-1 has pseudogene status. The CDR3 sequence is 14 residues long.

This clone showed up just a few times. The chain couples TRBV10-2 to TRBJ1-1; 8 bases match TRBD1. This CDR3 contains 14 residues. V lost 3 bases and J lost 2; bases outside the gene matches: 2. Germline-derived CDR1 and CDR2 are WSHSY and SAAADI. The CDR3 bases are TGCGCCAGCAGTGATGGACAGGGAAACACTGAAGCTTTCTTT. Its protein product is CASSDGQGNTEAFF.

The chain uses TRBV6-1 and TRBJ2-7, with D unresolved. The CDR3 totals 14 residues. The germline CDR1 and CDR2 sequences are MNHNS and SASEGT. V lost 0 bases and J lost 3, with 9 bases in between. For the CDR3, the DNA is TGTGCCAGCAGTGAAGCCGGGCAGGACTACGAGCAGTACTTC. Translation: CASSEAGQDYEQYF.

V usage is TRBV6-1 and J usage is TRBJ2-7; D possibly corresponds to TRBD1 (7 bases). The CDR3 has 11 amino acids. Germline lookup yields CDR1 MNHNS and CDR2 SASEGT. The CDR3 bases are TGTGTGGGGGGACAGAATTACGAGCAGTACTTC. Protein product: CVGGQNYEQYF.

For the CDR3, the DNA is TGTGCCTGGAGTGTAGGGGGGTACACAGATACGCAGTATTTT. It encodes CAWSVGGYTDTQYF. The genes are TRBV30 and TRBJ2-3; D is tentatively TRBD1 or TRBD2 (6 bases each). With 0 bases removed from V and 2 bases from J, the gap between germline ends came to 9 bases. The germline CDR1 and CDR2 sequences are GTSNPN and SVGIG (reference sequence). The CDR3 totals 14 residues.

The V call is TRBV18, the J call TRBJ2-6, with D tentatively TRBD1 (5 bases). The V gene's germline CDR1 is KGHSH and CDR2 LQKENI. The CDR3 is made up of 17 amino acids. V was shortened by 2 bases and J by 0 bases, with 11 bases between the two germline ends. CDR3 region: CASSPYRTYSGANVLTF. The CDR3 DNA reads TGTGCCAGCTCACCATACAGGACGTACTCTGGGGCCAACGTCCTGACTTTC.

This rearrangement joins TRBV5-1 to TRBJ2-5; 8 positions match TRBD2. The CDR3 loop spans 16 amino acids. Trimming took 4 bases from V and 4 from J; bases not matched to a gene: 12. Per the germline V gene, CDR1 is SGHRS and CDR2 is YFSETQ. The CDR3 loop reads CASSRGGVAGTETQYF. As DNA, the CDR3 is TGCGCCAGCAGCAGAGGAGGTGTAGCGGGGACAGAGACCCAGTACTTC.

This chain connects TRBV7-9 to TRBJ2-7; 8 bases match TRBD1. This CDR3 has 13 amino acids. V was clipped by 5 bases and J by 6 bases; unmatched bases: 6. Germline assignment: CDR1 SEHNR and CDR2 FQNEAQ (reference sequence). The CDR3 reads CASSPDRVGEQYF. In nucleotides, the CDR3 is TGTGCCAGCAGCCCGGACAGGGTTGGCGAGCAGTACTTC. The full variable domain, completed using reference TRBV7-9 and TRBJ2-7, is DTGVSQNPRHKITKRGQNVTFRCDPISEHNRLYWYRQTLGQGPEFLTYFQNEAQLEKSRLLSDRFSAERPKGSFSTLEIQRTEQGDSAMYLCASSPDRVGEQYFGPGTRLTVT.

V and J are TRBV9 and TRBJ2-2; no definite D call. The germline gives CDR1 SGDLS, CDR2 YYNGEE. This CDR3 spans 14 amino acids. V lost 4 bases and J 2 bases, leaving 9 bases between the germline ends. The CDR3 DNA is TGTGCCAGCAGCCCGACGGCCAACACCGGGGAGCTGTTTTTT. Translation: CASSPTANTGELFF.

This clone was counted a single time. V and J are TRBV7-8 and TRBJ2-3, with 7 bases fitting TRBD2. With V trimmed by 1 base and J by 5 bases, 6 bases remained unmatched. The length of the CDR3 is 15 residues. Looked up from germline, CDR1 is SGHVS and CDR2 is FQNEAQ. In nucleotides, the CDR3 is TGTGCCAGCAGCTTAGGGGCCGGGGGGATAGATACGCAGTATTTT. This translates into CASSLGAGGIDTQYF.

This sequence joins TRBV30 and TRBJ1-1; D not certain. With 4 bases removed from V and 1 base from J, the gap between germline ends came to 10 bases. Germline V lookup: CDR1 GTSNPN, CDR2 SVGIG (reference sequence). The CDR3 runs to 13 residues. The CDR3 reads CAWNKGGNTEAFF. CDR3 DNA: TGTGCCTGGAATAAGGGTGGGAACACTGAAGCTTTCTTT.

The chain combines TRBV5-1 with TRBJ1-1; 8 bases fit TRBD1. Germline-derived CDR1 and CDR2 are SGHRS and YFSETQ. The length of the CDR3 is 15 residues. The ends lost 5 bases at V and 5 bases at J; junction bases unmatched: 11. CDR3 nucleotides: TGCGCCAGCAGTTCGTCCGGGACAGGAGAAACTGAAGCTTTCTTT. It specifies CASSSSGTGETEAFF. The full variable domain, with the rest looked up from reference TRBV5-1 and TRBJ1-1, is KAGVTQTPRYLIKTRGQQVTLSCSPISGHRSVSWYQQTPGQGLQFLFEYFSETQRNKGNFPGRFSGRQFSNSRSEMNVSTLELGDSALYLCASSSSGTGETEAFFGQGTRLTVV.

The chain is built from TRBV5-1 and TRBJ1-1; D unclear. Germline CDR1 is SGHRS and CDR2 is YFSETQ. V lost 2 bases and J 0 bases, leaving 8 bases between the germline ends. The CDR3 is made up of 14 amino acids. In DNA form, the CDR3 reads TGCGCCAGCAGCTTCAGACCGTTGAACACTGAAGCTTTCTTT. Translated: CASSFRPLNTEAFF.

The V call is TRBV5-8, the J call TRBJ1-1; the D gene is possibly TRBD1 (6 bases). CDR1 is SGHTS and CDR2 is YDEGEE in the germline V gene. This CDR3 has 14 amino acids. V lost 4 bases, J lost 3 bases, and 13 bases lay in between. The CDR3 sequence: CASSLRGADTEAFF. The CDR3 region has the DNA TGTGCCAGCAGCCTACGGGGGGCGGACACTGAAGCTTTCTTT.